Following are 4 T cell receptor beta chains from one sample sequenced in a study of cytomegalovirus exposure and HLA in healthy donors. Generated by immunoSEQ multiplex PCR, the TCRdb table keeps only in-frame clones and is missing some. In the table there are roughly 310,000 clones, over 75% of which are singletons. The sample taken for sequencing was PBMCs. The receptors shown here come from a man aged 25-45 years in good health and CMV-seronegative.

In its sample, this clone was seen a few times. The genes are TRBV9 and TRBJ2-7; 7 bases fit TRBD1. CDR1 is SGDLS, CDR2 YYNGEE, per germline. The CDR3 covers 16 residues. V shed 4 bases, J shed 0 bases, and the junction held 10 bases outside the gene matches. CDR3 in amino acids: CASSIRGDRSSYEQYF. As DNA, the CDR3 is TGTGCCAGCAGCATCCGAGGGGACAGAAGCTCCTACGAGCAGTACTTC.

V gene TRBV10-1 combines with J gene TRBJ2-2; D is unresolved. Germline CDR1 reads WNHNN; CDR2 reads SYGVQD (reference sequence). The CDR3 has 12 residues. V shed 7 bases and J shed 6 bases, with 9 bases lying between them. The CDR3 region has the DNA TGCGCCAGCACTGATAACTCCGGGGAGCTGTTTTTT. Amino acids: CASTDNSGELFF.

The genes are TRBV6-6 and TRBJ1-1; TRBD1 matches 7 bases. This CDR3 is 14 amino acids long. J was trimmed by 4 bases and V by 2 bases; bases with no gene match: 4. Per the germline V gene, CDR1 is MNHNY and CDR2 is SVGAGI (reference sequence). In DNA, the CDR3 is TGTGCCAGCAGTTACGAAGCAGGGGGCACTGAAGCTTTCTTT. The encoded protein is CASSYEAGGTEAFF.

This sequence joins TRBV12-5 and TRBJ2-5, with D tentatively TRBD2 (5 bases). Germline V CDR1 and CDR2: LGHNT, FRNRAP. V was pared by 4 bases and J by 5 bases, with 14 bases between. The CDR3 totals 14 residues. CDR3: CASGYTSPLETQYF. The CDR3 nucleotides are TGTGCTAGTGGTTATACTAGTCCCTTGGAGACCCAGTACTTC.